This TCR beta chain was sequenced in a study of T cell responses to AZD1222 COVID-19 vaccine. The protocol was immunoSEQ multiplex PCR, while the TCRdb copy is restricted to in-frame clones and leaves out a portion. The sample holds roughly 72,000 clones, approximately 90% seen once. Study results and caveats: Spike-wide vaccine-associated CD4 TCRs dominated at 160-218 and 743-854. The donor group comprised mostly white British people and more females; the analysis possibly underestimated clonal diversity.

This clone came up once. What it binds is not known. The starting material was peripheral blood, obtained 28 days after the second dose of the MenACWY control vaccine. The TCR was taken from an adult who received the MenACWY meningococcal vaccine as a control.

CDR3 in amino acids: CASSQGPIPYEQYF. CDR3 sequence (DNA): TGCGCCAGCAGCCAGGGACCTATTCCCTACGAGCAGTACTTC. This chain links TRBV5-1 with TRBJ2-7, with D perhaps given as TRBD1 or TRBD2 (5 bases each). Germline lookup yields CDR1 SGHRS and CDR2 YFSETQ. V lost 4 bases and J 2 bases, leaving 13 bases between the germline ends. The CDR3 is made up of 14 amino acids.